This T cell receptor beta chain came from a study of PD-1 blockade in classical Hodgkin lymphoma. General study results and limits: What caused the repertoire differences, perhaps disease activity or prior therapy, remains undefined.

CDR3 length: 18 residues. V lost 5 bases and J 2 bases, leaving 24 bases between the germline ends. The germline V gene has CDR1 MDHEN and CDR2 SYDVKM. Each patient's relapse followed autologous stem cell transplantation, and brentuximab vedotin exposure varied. Best response was recorded as complete response, partial response or progressive disease. Concerning this clone itself: Its antigen remains unidentified.

Data came from immunoSEQ multiplex PCR; TCRdb stores just in-frame clones and leaves some out. The data hold approximately 73,000 clones, with under 95% observed a single time. The chain employs TRBV28 and TRBJ2-5, with D possibly TRBD2 on 6 matching bases. Sample: peripheral blood mononuclear cells (PBMCs), taken at baseline. This sequence originates from a human donor with classical Hodgkin lymphoma. The CDR3 region has the DNA TGTGCCAGCAGTGATTTCTCGGCGGAGGGCCTATTTCAAGAGACCCAGTACTTC. Translation: CASSDFSAEGLFQETQYF.